The clone carrying this T cell receptor (beta chain) was recorded at least ten times. Its antigen is not identified. This entry comes from a study of human T cells and chemical hapten exposure. Study-level background: Mostly female, the patients presented with alopecia areata, totalis or universalis. The study, taken as a whole, reports: Against controls, expanded TCRs gave rise to significantly more large CDR3 similarity clusters.

Time point defined: pre-sensitization, week 0. Treatment reported: therapeutic diphenylcyclopropenone sensitization with weekly scalp DPC. Staff drew blood before applying each patch test. Per the study methods: Per sample, the median was around 100,000 TCRs, with values from 23,224 to 690,600. TCRdb fed the RACE reads into MiXCR, producing one record per CDR3 protein. The V and J calls were not made by the authors but by TCRdb's processing. Of some 300,000 distinct CDR3 sequences detected, 5.5% appear once; the ten largest clones hold about 8.7%. Per the germline V gene, CDR1 is SQVTM and CDR2 is ANQGSEA. CDR3 length: 13 residues. V was pared by 6 bases and J by 5 bases, with 9 bases of the junction left unmatched.

Sample: whole blood, taken in connection with sensitization to the hapten diphenylcyclopropenone (DPC). This receptor was taken from a woman aged 18-29 years with alopecia areata. Some clones in this sample may be carry-over from other donors' samples. This chain uses TRBV29-1 with TRBJ1-2, with 7 positions matching TRBD1. CDR3 coding DNA: TGCAGCGTCGGGCTGACAGGGAAATATGGCTACACCTTC. Its translation: CSVGLTGKYGYTF.